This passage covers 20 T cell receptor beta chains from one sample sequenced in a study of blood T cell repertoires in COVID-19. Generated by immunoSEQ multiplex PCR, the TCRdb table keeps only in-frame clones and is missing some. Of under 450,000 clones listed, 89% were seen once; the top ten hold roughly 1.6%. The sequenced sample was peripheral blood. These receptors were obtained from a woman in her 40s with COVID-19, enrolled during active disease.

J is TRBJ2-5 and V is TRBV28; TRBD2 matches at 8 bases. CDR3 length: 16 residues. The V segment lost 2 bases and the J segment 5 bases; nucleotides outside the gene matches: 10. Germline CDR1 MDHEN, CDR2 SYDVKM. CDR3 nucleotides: TGTGCCAGCAGTTTACGACCGGGGGGGGTCCGGGAGACCCAGTACTTC. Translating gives CASSLRPGGVRETQYF.

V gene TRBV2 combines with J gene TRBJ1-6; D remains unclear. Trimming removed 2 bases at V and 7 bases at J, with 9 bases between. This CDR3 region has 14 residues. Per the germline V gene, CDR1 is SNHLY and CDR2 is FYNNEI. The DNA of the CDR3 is TGTGCCAGCAGTGAACCTGGGCTCAATTCACCCCTCCACTTT. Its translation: CASSEPGLNSPLHF.

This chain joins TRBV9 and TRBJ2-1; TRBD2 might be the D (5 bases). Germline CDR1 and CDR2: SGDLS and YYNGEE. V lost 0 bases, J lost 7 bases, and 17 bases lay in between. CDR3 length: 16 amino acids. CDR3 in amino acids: CASSVVAHNLGNEQFF. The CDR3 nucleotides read TGTGCCAGCAGCGTAGTAGCGCATAACCTTGGGAATGAGCAGTTCTTC.

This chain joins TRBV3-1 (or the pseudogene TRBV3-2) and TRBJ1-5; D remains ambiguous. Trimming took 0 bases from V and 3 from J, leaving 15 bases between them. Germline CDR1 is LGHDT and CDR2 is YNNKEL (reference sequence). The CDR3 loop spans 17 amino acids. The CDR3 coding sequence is TGTGCCAGCAGCCAAGATAGGTGGAGAGGGTTCAATCAGCCCCAGCATTTT. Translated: CASSQDRWRGFNQPQHF.

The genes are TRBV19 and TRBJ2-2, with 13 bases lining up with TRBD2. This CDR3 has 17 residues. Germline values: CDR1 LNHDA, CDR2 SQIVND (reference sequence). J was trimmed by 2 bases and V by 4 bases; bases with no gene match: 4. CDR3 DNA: TGTGCCAGTAGTAGGACTAGCGGGGGCTCAAACACCGGGGAGCTGTTTTTT. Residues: CASSRTSGGSNTGELFF. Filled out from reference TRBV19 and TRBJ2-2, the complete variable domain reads DGGITQSPKYLFRKEGQNVTLSCEQNLNHDAMYWYRQDPGQGLRLIYYSQIVNDFQKGDIAEGYSVSREKKESFPLTVTSAQKNPTAFYLCASSRTSGGSNTGELFFGEGSRLTVL.

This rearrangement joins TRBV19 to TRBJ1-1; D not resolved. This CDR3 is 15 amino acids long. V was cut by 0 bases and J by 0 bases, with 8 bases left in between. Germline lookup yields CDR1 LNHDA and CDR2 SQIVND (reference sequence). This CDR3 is CASSIDLEMNTEAFF. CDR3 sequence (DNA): TGTGCCAGTAGTATAGATCTAGAGATGAACACTGAAGCTTTCTTT.

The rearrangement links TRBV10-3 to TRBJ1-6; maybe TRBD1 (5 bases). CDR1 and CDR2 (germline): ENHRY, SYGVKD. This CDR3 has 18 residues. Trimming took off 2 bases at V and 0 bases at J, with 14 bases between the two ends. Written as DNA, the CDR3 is TGTGCCATCAGTGAGAGTGGCAGGGCGAGCTCCTATAATTCACCCCTCCACTTT. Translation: CAISESGRASSYNSPLHF.

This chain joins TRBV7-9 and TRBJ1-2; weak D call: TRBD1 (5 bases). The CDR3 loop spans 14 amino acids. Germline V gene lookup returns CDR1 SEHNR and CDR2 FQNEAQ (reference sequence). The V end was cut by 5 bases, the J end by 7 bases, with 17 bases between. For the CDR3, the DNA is TGTGCCAGCAGCAGGGACTCCGGAAGGGGTGGCTACACCTTC. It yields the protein CASSRDSGRGGYTF.

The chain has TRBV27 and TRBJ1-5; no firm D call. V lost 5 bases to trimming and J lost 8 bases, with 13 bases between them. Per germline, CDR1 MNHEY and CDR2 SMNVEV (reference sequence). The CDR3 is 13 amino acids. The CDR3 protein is CASSTHTDKPQHF. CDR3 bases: TGTGCCAGCAGTACCCACACCGATAAGCCCCAGCATTTT.

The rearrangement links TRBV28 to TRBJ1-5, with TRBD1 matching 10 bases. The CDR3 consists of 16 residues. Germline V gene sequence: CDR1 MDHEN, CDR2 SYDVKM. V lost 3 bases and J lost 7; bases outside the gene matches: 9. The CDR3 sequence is CASSFSRGQGVQPQHF. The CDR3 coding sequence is TGTGCCAGCAGTTTCTCCCGAGGACAGGGGGTCCAGCCCCAGCATTTT.

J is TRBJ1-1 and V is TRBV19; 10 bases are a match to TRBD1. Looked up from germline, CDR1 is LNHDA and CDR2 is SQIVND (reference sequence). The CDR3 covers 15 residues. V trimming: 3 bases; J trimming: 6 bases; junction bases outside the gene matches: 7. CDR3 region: CASSITGTGVPEAFF. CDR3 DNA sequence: TGTGCCAGTAGTATTACCGGGACAGGGGTGCCTGAAGCTTTCTTT.

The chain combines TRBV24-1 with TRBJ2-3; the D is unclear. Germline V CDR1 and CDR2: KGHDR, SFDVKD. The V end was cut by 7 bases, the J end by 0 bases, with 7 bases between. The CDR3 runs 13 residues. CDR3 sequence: CATSHSSTDTQYF. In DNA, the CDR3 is TGTGCCACCAGCCACAGCAGCACAGATACGCAGTATTTT.

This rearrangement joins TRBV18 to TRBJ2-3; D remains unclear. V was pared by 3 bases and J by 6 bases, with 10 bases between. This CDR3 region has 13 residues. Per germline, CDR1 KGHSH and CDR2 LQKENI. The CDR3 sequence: CASSPVSRDTQYF. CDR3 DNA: TGTGCCAGCTCACCTGTGAGCCGGGATACGCAGTATTTT. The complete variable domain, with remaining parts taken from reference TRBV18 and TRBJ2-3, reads NAGVMQNPRHLVRRRGQEARLRCSPMKGHSHVYWYRQLPEEGLKFMVYLQKENIIDESGMPKERFSAEFPKEGPSILRIQQVVRGDSAAYFCASSPVSRDTQYFGPGTRLTVL.

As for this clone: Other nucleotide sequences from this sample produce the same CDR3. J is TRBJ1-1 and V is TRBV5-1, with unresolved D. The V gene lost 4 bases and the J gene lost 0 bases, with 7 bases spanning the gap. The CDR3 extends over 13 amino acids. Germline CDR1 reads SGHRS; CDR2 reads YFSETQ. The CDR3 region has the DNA TGCGCCAGCAGCCCTCAGGTGAACACTGAAGCTTTCTTT. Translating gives CASSPQVNTEAFF.

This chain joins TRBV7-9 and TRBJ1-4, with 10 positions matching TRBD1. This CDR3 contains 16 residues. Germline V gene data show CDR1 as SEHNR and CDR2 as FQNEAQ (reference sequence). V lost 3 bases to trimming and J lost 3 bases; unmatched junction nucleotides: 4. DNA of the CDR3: TGTGCCAGCAGCTTGGACAGGGGGAGGCCTAATGAAAAACTGTTTTTT. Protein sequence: CASSLDRGRPNEKLFF.

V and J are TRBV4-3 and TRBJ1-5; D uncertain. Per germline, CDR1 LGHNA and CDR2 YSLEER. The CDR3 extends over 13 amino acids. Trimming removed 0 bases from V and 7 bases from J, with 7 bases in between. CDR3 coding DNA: TGCGCCAGCAGCCAAGATCCAAGCCAGCCCCAGCATTTT. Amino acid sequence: CASSQDPSQPQHF.

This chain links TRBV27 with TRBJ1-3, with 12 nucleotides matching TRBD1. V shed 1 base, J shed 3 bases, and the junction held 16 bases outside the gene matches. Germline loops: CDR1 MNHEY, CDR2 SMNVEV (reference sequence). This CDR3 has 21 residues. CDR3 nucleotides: TGTGCCAGCAGTTTATGGGAGGCGGGAATGGGACAGGGGGCGCTTGGAAACACCATATATTTT. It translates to CASSLWEAGMGQGALGNTIYF.

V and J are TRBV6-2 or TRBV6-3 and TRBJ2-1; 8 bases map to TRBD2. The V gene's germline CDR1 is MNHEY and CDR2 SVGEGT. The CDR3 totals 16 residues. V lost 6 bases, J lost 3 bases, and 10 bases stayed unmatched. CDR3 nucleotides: TGTGCCAGCAGCTCCACCGGGAGGGGGGACTACAATGAGCAGTTCTTC. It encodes CASSSTGRGDYNEQFF.

CDR3 sequence (DNA): TGTGCCAGCTCACCGGGACAACTAGCGGGGGCGAACACCGGGGAGCTGTTTTTT. This encodes CASSPGQLAGANTGELFF. This chain joins TRBV18 and TRBJ2-2; TRBD2 matches 11 bases. The CDR3 has 18 residues. V lost 3 bases, J lost 0 bases, and 6 bases stayed unmatched. The germline V gene encodes CDR1 KGHSH and CDR2 LQKENI. Combining the CDR3 with reference TRBV18 and TRBJ2-2 gives the whole variable domain NAGVMQNPRHLVRRRGQEARLRCSPMKGHSHVYWYRQLPEEGLKFMVYLQKENIIDESGMPKERFSAEFPKEGPSILRIQQVVRGDSAAYFCASSPGQLAGANTGELFFGEGSRLTVL.

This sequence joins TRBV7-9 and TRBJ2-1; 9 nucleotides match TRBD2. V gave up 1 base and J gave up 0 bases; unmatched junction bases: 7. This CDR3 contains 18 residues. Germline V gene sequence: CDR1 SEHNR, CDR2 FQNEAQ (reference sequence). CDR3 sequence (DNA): TGTGCCAGCAGCTTAGGGCTAGCGGGGCCAGGCTCCTACAATGAGCAGTTCTTC. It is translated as CASSLGLAGPGSYNEQFF.